A single sample gave rise to the 11 T cell receptor beta chains below, sequenced in a study of T cell repertoires in cytomegalovirus infection (dated by TCRdb to 2018 to 2020). The sequencer listed for this sample is Illumina HiSeq 1500. TCRdb trimmed the raw reads at Q25, called clones with MiXCR and kept productive beta chains. CDR3 protein sequences are deduplicated, and each keeps its most common genes and DNA. The sample table holds some 300,000 distinct CDR3 sequences, of which 9.6% were seen once. The ten largest clones take up 2.5% of the sample. Sequencing used PBMCs. The receptors come from a human donor in good health (CMV status not recorded). Some clones in this sample may be carry-over from other donors' samples.

This clonotype was counted many times. The V and J genes are TRBV12-3 or TRBV12-4 and TRBJ2-1; D gene ambiguous. V was trimmed by 6 bases and J by 0 bases, leaving 9 bases between them. This CDR3 is 14 amino acids long. CDR3 in DNA: TGTGCCAGCAGCCCGACACTCTCCTACAATGAGCAGTTCTTC. Translating it yields CASSPTLSYNEQFF.

This clonotype was picked up many times. This sequence joins TRBV29-1 and TRBJ2-3; D gene uncertain. Germline V lookup: CDR1 SQVTM, CDR2 ANQGSEA. V was pared by 2 bases and J by 4 bases, with 13 bases between. The CDR3 has 14 amino acids. In DNA form, the CDR3 reads TGCAGCGTTGAATCGGGCCCAATCGCAGATACGCAGTATTTT. Its protein product is CSVESGPIADTQYF.

This clonotype was detected ten times or more. The chain combines TRBV7-2 with TRBJ2-7, with D perhaps matching TRBD2 (5 bases). From germline, CDR1 is SGHTA and CDR2 FQGNSA. Trimming stripped 5 bases from V and 4 bases from J, with 12 bases between. CDR3 size: 13 residues. CDR3 in amino acids: CASSLLGGYEQYV. CDR3 in DNA: TGTGCCAGCAGCCTCCTGGGCGGGTACGAGCAGTACGTC.

The chain employs TRBV20-1 and TRBJ2-3; possibly TRBD1 for D (5 bases). V lost 1 base and J lost 2, with 16 bases in between. Germline V CDR1 and CDR2: DFQATT, SNEGSKA (reference sequence). This CDR3 is built from 16 residues. The CDR3 nucleotides are TGCAGTGCTAGAGCAGACAGCTTGGGGCCCACAGATACGCAGTATTTT. This encodes CSARADSLGPTDTQYF.

In its sample, this clonotype was seen many times. This chain uses TRBV6-6 with TRBJ1-1; the match to TRBD1 covers 10 bases. The junction had 4 bases not matched to a gene; V was cut back by 1 base and J by 5 bases. CDR3 size: 15 residues. Germline loops: CDR1 MNHNY, CDR2 SVGAGI (reference sequence). The CDR3 DNA sequence: TGTGCCAGCAGTTACTTTGACAGGGGGCGGACTGAAGCTTTCTTT. Translating it yields CASSYFDRGRTEAFF.

This clonotype was observed many times. The CDR3, as DNA: TGTGCCAGCAGCCCAGGACTAGTCCCCAGCAATGAGCAGTTCTTC. Its translation is CASSPGLVPSNEQFF. The chain uses TRBV7-9 and TRBJ2-1; TRBD2 agrees at 7 bases. The CDR3 length is 15 residues. Germline V lookup: CDR1 SEHNR, CDR2 FQNEAQ (reference sequence). V was pared by 5 bases and J by 6 bases, with 10 bases of the junction left unmatched.

The table lists this clonotype with many counts. This chain links TRBV12-3 or TRBV12-4 with TRBJ2-5; TRBD1 might be the D (6 bases). The ends were cut back, 3 bases at V and 1 base at J, with 9 bases in the middle. The CDR3 totals 14 residues. The CDR3: CASSLDRVQETQYF. Here the CDR3 DNA reads TGTGCCAGCAGTTTGGACAGAGTCCAAGAGACCCAGTACTTC.

This clonotype has ten or more counts. One end of the junction fails to match germline, which may point to a read error. The rearrangement links TRBV7-8 to TRBJ2-6; TRBD1 aligns across 7 bases. This CDR3 is 17 amino acids long. Germline values: CDR1 SGHVS, CDR2 FQNEAQ. CDR3 coding DNA: TGTGCCAGCAGCGTCCCGGGACAGACCTCTAGGGCCAACGTCCTGACTTTC. Amino acid sequence: CASSVPGQTSRANVLTF.

This clonotype was counted ten times or more. The chain joins TRBV12-3 or TRBV12-4 to TRBJ2-3, with D perhaps matching TRBD1 or TRBD2 (5 bases each). V dropped 2 bases and J dropped 0 bases, with 12 bases sitting between them. The CDR3 runs to 16 residues. CDR3 nucleotides: TGTGCCAGCAGTTTACAGGGAGTAATCAGCACAGATACGCAGTATTTT. This gives the protein CASSLQGVISTDTQYF.

A remark on this clonotype: The conserved closing phenylalanine or tryptophan is absent in this CDR3, likely reflecting a read error. The chain recombines TRBV4-1 with TRBJ2-2, with unresolved D. The V gene's germline CDR1 is MGHRA and CDR2 YSYEKL. Trimming stripped 3 bases from V and 5 bases from J, with 10 bases between. The CDR3 runs 14 residues. CDR3 in amino acids: CASSHPGRTGELFS. The DNA for the CDR3 is TGCGCCAGCAGCCACCCAGGACGGACCGGGGAGCTGTTTTCT.

In its sample, this clonotype was seen many times. This rearrangement joins TRBV28 to TRBJ1-2, with 9 bases identical to TRBD1. With V trimmed by 5 bases and J by 8 bases, 9 bases remained unmatched. Germline assignment: CDR1 MDHEN and CDR2 SYDVKM. This CDR3 contains 14 residues. CDR3 loop: CASSRRTGGRGYTF. DNA of the CDR3: TGTGCCAGCAGTCGCCGCACAGGGGGCAGAGGCTACACCTTC.